This entry describes one TCR beta chain. There is no known antigen for this receptor. Base-call qualities are not available, and no considerably larger clone is one nucleotide away. The source of the sample is a study of T cell responses to AZD1222 COVID-19 vaccine (dated by TCRdb to the early 2020s). For context, the study as a whole: Because spike-specific TCR depth and breadth did not differ between the two schedules, AZD1222 recipients who got a second dose at roughly 4 weeks were pooled with those who got a second dose at roughly 12 weeks. TCR sequencing was performed for 230 to 250 trial participants, of whom about 200 were given two doses of AZD1222 and 26 were given two doses of MenACWY control vaccine. Enrollment into the trials was organized by age into subgroups of 18-55, 56-69 and 70-plus years, and those subgroups contained roughly 140, 27 and 60 TCR-sequenced participants, respectively. Overall study results and their limits: Vaccine-associated CD4 TCRs spanned the whole spike protein, with dominant responses in regions 160-218 and 743-854. Conclusions about previously exposed vaccinees are limited, since just five to seven AZD1222 recipients were seropositive for SARS-CoV-2 at baseline. No day 14 peak-response samples were available, so repertoires were characterized only after the peak T cell response. Participants were mostly white British and included more females than males, and it was suggested by the authors that clonal diversity may have been underestimated. The 56-69-year group was small, and its depth increase did not reach significance, likely because of low power. Reportedly, close to half of the unique spike-specific TCRs recognized epitopes lying outside the regions that are mutated in the B.1.351 and B.1.1.7 variants. Spike-specific TCR breadth and depth rose significantly after two AZD1222 doses compared with day 0 and with MenACWY recipients.

The CDR3 regions of human TCRbeta chains were analyzed by immunosequencing. Under the source paper's analysis protocol: Repertoire TCRs were matched against a reference library of SARS-CoV-2-specific TCRs generated with the MIRA antigen-specificity platform. Breadth was defined as the fraction of unique TCRs that were SARS-CoV-2-associated. Depth was defined as the fraction of total T cells that were SARS-CoV-2-associated. Using the MIRA data, every spike-specific TCR was mapped to the spike region that the TCR reacted to and assigned to either a CD4 or a CD8 class. Log10-transformed breadth and depth values were compared by one-way ANOVA with Sidak's multiple comparisons tests. In TCRdb, the immuneACCESS table is reduced to in-frame sequences with V and J assigned. These tables do not hold every clone; where another copy was compared, an unresolved V gene accounts for under half, and the others remain unexplained. That table is the source of V, J and clone size, and D and trimming were worked out from the DNA. In this sample the table shows around 130,000 clones, approximately 86% of which occur a single time. Approximately 3.7% of the sample goes to the ten largest clones.

The sample's time point label is to be understood as: baseline before first vaccination. Vaccinee samples came from UK trials COV001 and COV002, including a single-blind randomized controlled phase 2/3 trial of AZD1222 (ChAdOx1 nCoV-19) in healthy adults. Trial participant PBMC samples were collected at day 0 and day 28 after the second dose for TCRbeta chain sequencing. The germline V gene sets CDR1 to SGHAT and CDR2 to FQNNGV. Trimming at the junction amounts to 3 bases on V and 0 bases on J, and the germline ends lie 9 bases apart. The CDR3, from cysteine to phenylalanine, totals 14 residues. The kept DNA is CDR3 alone, 42 bases in frame from the first base.

This chain is built from TRBV11-2 and TRBJ2-7; the D gene is tentatively TRBD1 or TRBD2, each matching 5 bases. The material sequenced was peripheral blood, taken on day 0 of AZD1222 vaccination. The TCR originated in an adult in good health. For the CDR3, the sequence is CASSLGTRSYEQYF. The sequence in DNA is TGTGCCAGCAGCTTGGGGACCCGCTCCTACGAGCAGTACTTC. Extended through the reference TRBV11-2 and TRBJ2-7 proteins, this CDR3 yields the full variable domain: EAGVAQSPRYKIIEKRQSVAFWCNPISGHATLYWYQQILGQGPKLLIQFQNNGVVDDSQLPKDRFSAERLKGVDSTLKIQPAKLEDSAVYLCASSLGTRSYEQYFGPGTRLTVT.